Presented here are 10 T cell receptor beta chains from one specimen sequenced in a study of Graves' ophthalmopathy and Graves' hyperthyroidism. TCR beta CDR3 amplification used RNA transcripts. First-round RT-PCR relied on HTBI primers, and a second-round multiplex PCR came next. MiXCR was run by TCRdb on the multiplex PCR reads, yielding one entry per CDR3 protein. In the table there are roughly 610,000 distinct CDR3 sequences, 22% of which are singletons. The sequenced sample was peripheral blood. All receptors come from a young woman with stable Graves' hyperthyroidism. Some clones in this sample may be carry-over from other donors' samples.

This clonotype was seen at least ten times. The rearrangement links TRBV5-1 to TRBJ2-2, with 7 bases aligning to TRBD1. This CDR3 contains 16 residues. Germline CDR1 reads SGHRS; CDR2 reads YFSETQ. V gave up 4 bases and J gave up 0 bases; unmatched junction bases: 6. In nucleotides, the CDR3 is TGCGCCAGCAGCCCGAACAGGGGAGCGAACACCGGGGAGCTGTTTTTT. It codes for CASSPNRGANTGELFF.

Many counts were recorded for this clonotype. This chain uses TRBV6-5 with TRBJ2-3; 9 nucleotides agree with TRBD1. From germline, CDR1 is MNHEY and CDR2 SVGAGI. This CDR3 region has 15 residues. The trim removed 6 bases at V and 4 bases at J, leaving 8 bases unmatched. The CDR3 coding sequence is TGTGCCAGCAGCCCACAGGGGGCAACGCCAGATACGCAGTATTTT. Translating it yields CASSPQGATPDTQYF.

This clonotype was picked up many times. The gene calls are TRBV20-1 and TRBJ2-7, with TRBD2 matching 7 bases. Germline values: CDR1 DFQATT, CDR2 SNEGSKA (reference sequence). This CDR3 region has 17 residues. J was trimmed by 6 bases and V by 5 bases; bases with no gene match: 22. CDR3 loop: CSARRGSQGPPIGEQYF. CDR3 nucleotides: TGCAGTGCTCGGCGGGGGAGTCAGGGACCCCCGATCGGCGAGCAGTACTTC.

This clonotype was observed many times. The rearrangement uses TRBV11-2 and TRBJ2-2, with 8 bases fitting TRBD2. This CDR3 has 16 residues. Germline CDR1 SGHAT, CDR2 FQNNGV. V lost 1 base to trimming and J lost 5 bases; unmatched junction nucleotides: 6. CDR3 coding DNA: TGTGCCAGCAGCTTAGTTTCGAGCGGGAGAACCGGGGAGCTGTTTTTT. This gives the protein CASSLVSSGRTGELFF.

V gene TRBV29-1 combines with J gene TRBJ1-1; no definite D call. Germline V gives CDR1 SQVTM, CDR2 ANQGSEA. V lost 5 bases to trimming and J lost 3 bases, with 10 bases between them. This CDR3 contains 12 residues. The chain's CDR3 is CSVRRSDTEAFF. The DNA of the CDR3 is TGCAGCGTTAGAAGAAGCGACACTGAAGCTTTCTTT.

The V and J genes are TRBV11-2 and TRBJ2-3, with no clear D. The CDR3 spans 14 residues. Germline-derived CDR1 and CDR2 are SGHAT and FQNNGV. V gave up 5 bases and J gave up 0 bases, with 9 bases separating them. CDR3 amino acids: CASSTGTSTDTQYF. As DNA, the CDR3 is TGTGCCAGCAGCACCGGTACAAGCACAGATACGCAGTATTTT.

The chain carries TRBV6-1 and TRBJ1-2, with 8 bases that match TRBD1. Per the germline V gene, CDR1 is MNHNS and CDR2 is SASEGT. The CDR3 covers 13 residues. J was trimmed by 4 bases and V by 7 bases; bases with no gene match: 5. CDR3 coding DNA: TGTGCCAGCAAACAGGGGGACAGCTATGGCTACACCTTC. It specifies CASKQGDSYGYTF.

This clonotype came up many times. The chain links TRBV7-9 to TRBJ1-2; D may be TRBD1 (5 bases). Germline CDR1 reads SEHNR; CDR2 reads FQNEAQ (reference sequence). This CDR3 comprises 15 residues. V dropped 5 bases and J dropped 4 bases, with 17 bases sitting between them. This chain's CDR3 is CASSPSLGEPYGYTF. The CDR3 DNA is TGTGCCAGCAGCCCATCCTTAGGGGAGCCCTATGGCTACACCTTC.

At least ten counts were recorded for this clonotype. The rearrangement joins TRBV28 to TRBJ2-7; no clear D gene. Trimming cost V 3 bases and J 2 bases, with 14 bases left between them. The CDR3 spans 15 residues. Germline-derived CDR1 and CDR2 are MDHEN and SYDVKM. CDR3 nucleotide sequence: TGTGCCAGCAGTTTCTTCGGGCTTCCTACCTACGAGCAGTACTTC. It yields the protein CASSFFGLPTYEQYF.

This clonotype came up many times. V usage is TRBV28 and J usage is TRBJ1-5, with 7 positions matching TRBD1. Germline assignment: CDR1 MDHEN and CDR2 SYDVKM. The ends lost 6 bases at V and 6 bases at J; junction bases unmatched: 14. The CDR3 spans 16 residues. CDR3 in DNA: TGTGCCAGCAGCACAACCGGGACAGCCCTGGGTCAGCCCCAGCATTTT. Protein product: CASSTTGTALGQPQHF.